A single sample is the source of the 30 T cell receptor beta chains below, sequenced in a study of blood T cell repertoires in COVID-19. The repertoire was sequenced with immunoSEQ multiplex PCR; TCRdb's copy has only in-frame clones and lacks some. The sample includes about 120,000 clones, about nine tenths seen only once; the top ten take 3.5% to 5%. Sequencing was carried out using peripheral blood. These receptors originate from a man in his forties with acute or convalescent COVID-19.

The sample holds a few counts of this clone. This chain connects TRBV27 to TRBJ1-1, with 8 bases fitting TRBD1. CDR1 and CDR2 from the germline V gene are MNHEY and SMNVEV (reference sequence). V gave up 6 bases and J gave up 11 bases; unmatched junction bases: 20. The CDR3 has 16 amino acids. The CDR3 reads CASRKTGAAVGFYAFF. The CDR3 nucleotides read TGTGCCAGCAGAAAGACAGGGGCCGCCGTGGGGTTCTATGCTTTCTTT.

This sequence joins TRBV6-5 and TRBJ2-1; TRBD2 aligns across 10 bases. CDR1 MNHEY and CDR2 SVGAGI come from the germline V gene. CDR3 length: 14 residues. J was trimmed by 5 bases and V by 11 bases; bases with no gene match: 9. In nucleotides, the CDR3 is TGTGCCGGATATAGCGGGGGGCGCCACAATGAGCAGTTCTTC. This sequence encodes CAGYSGGRHNEQFF.

The chain combines TRBV9 with TRBJ1-1; the match to TRBD1 covers 8 bases. The length of the CDR3 is 14 residues. The V gene end was trimmed by 3 bases and the J gene end by 1 base; junction bases not matched to a gene: 2. The germline V gene encodes CDR1 SGDLS and CDR2 YYNGEE. The CDR3 loop is CASSAGTGNTEAFF. The CDR3 DNA follows: TGTGCCAGCAGCGCCGGGACAGGGAACACTGAAGCTTTCTTT.

The CDR3 region has the DNA TGTGCCAGTAGTCAGGGGGCCGGCACTGAAGCTTTCTTT. Amino acid sequence: CASSQGAGTEAFF. The chain couples TRBV19 to TRBJ1-1; TRBD1 agrees at 8 bases. CDR1 is LNHDA, CDR2 SQIVND, per germline (reference sequence). The CDR3 consists of 13 residues. J lost 4 bases, V lost 5 bases, and 3 bases had no gene match.

This clone appeared a single time. The chain recombines TRBV7-9 with TRBJ1-1; weak D call: TRBD1 (5 bases). Germline V gives CDR1 SEHNR, CDR2 FQNEAQ (reference sequence). This CDR3 has 15 amino acids. V dropped 5 bases and J dropped 1 base, with 14 bases sitting between them. The CDR3 sequence is CASSPGGGGNTEAFF. The CDR3 bases are TGTGCCAGCAGCCCCGGGGGGGGAGGGAACACTGAAGCTTTCTTT.

V gene TRBV7-6 combines with J gene TRBJ2-5; tentative D call: TRBD1 (6 bases). The length of the CDR3 is 16 residues. Trimming stripped 1 base from V and 5 bases from J, with 17 bases between. Germline values: CDR1 SGHVS, CDR2 FNYEAQ. The CDR3 nucleotides read TGTGCCAGCAGCTTAGTCGGTACAGGGATATGGGAGACCCAGTACTTC. It translates to CASSLVGTGIWETQYF.

This clone has a handful of counts. The chain links TRBV7-9 to TRBJ1-2; D gene ambiguous. Between the trimmed V and J ends, which lost 4 bases and 6 bases, there was a span of 15 bases. The germline V gene has CDR1 SEHNR and CDR2 FQNEAQ (reference sequence). The CDR3 length is 14 residues. The CDR3 DNA follows: TGTGCCAGCAGCTCAACCCCGGCCCGGGATGGCTACACCTTC. Residues: CASSSTPARDGYTF.

The V gene is TRBV6-5, the J gene TRBJ1-5; 9 positions agree with TRBD1. Trimming cost V 7 bases and J 0 bases; bases outside gene matches: 4. Per germline, CDR1 MNHEY and CDR2 SVGAGI. This CDR3 contains 15 residues. The CDR3 sequence: CASTQTGGSNQPQHF. In DNA form, the CDR3 reads TGTGCCAGCACCCAGACAGGGGGTAGCAATCAGCCCCAGCATTTT.

V usage is TRBV30 and J usage is TRBJ2-3, with TRBD2 as a possible D gene (6 bases). Looked up from germline, CDR1 is GTSNPN and CDR2 is SVGIG (reference sequence). Trimming took 4 bases from V and 2 from J, leaving 13 bases between them. CDR3 length: 14 amino acids. The CDR3 DNA reads TGTGCCTGGAACCGGCCGGGGGTCACAGATACGCAGTATTTT. Its protein is CAWNRPGVTDTQYF. The full variable domain, in which reference TRBV30 and TRBJ2-3 provide the parts outside the CDR3, is SQTIHQWPATLVQPVGSPLSLECTVEGTSNPNLYWYRQAAGRGLQLLFYSVGIGQISSEVPQNLSASRPQDRQFILSSKKLLLSDSGFYLCAWNRPGVTDTQYFGPGTRLTVL.

This chain joins TRBV30 and TRBJ1-1; no reliable D call. V lost 2 bases and J lost 1, with 8 bases in between. CDR1 is GTSNPN and CDR2 is SVGIG in the germline V gene (reference sequence). The CDR3 is 13 residues long. The CDR3 DNA sequence: TGTGCCTGGAGTACGACACCGAACACTGAAGCTTTCTTT. This sequence encodes CAWSTTPNTEAFF.

The CDR3 spells CASSLAVRETQYF. CDR3 in DNA: TGTGCCAGCAGTTTAGCGGTCCGAGAGACCCAGTACTTC. The chain carries TRBV27 and TRBJ2-5; D gene ambiguous. The CDR3 loop spans 13 amino acids. V lost 2 bases to trimming and J lost 4 bases, with 8 bases between them. Looked up from germline, CDR1 is MNHEY and CDR2 is SMNVEV (reference sequence).

This clone appeared once. This chain joins TRBV14 and TRBJ2-3; perhaps TRBD2 as D (5 bases). The CDR3 sequence is 15 residues long. Germline CDR1 SGHDN, CDR2 FVKESK. V was trimmed by 4 bases and J by 0 bases, leaving 11 bases between them. The CDR3 is CASSPERYSTDTQYF. The CDR3 bases are TGTGCCAGCAGCCCGGAGCGGTATAGCACAGATACGCAGTATTTT.

Written as DNA, the CDR3 is TGTGCCTCGCTTGCTTATTCAGGGCACTATGGCTACACCTTC. Amino acids: CASLAYSGHYGYTF. The V call is TRBV30, the J call TRBJ1-2; D perhaps matches TRBD1 (5 bases). The CDR3 contains 14 residues. The V and J ends lost 7 bases and 3 bases respectively, with 18 bases between them. The germline gives CDR1 GTSNPN, CDR2 SVGIG (reference sequence).

The J gene is TRBJ1-1, the V gene TRBV27, with 8 bases fitting TRBD1. V gave up 6 bases and J gave up 6 bases; unmatched junction bases: 15. The germline CDR1 and CDR2 sequences are MNHEY and SMNVEV (reference sequence). CDR3 length: 16 residues. Here the CDR3 reads CASRIQGARSISEAFF. In DNA form, the CDR3 reads TGTGCCAGCAGGATCCAGGGGGCACGCAGTATCTCTGAAGCTTTCTTT.

The CDR3 coding sequence is TGTGCCAGCAGCTTGGAACAGGGGTATGGCTACACCTTC. Amino acid sequence: CASSLEQGYGYTF. The chain has TRBV5-5 and TRBJ1-2; TRBD1 matches at 7 bases. The junction had 1 base not matched to a gene; V was cut back by 0 bases and J by 5 bases. The germline V gene has CDR1 SGHKS and CDR2 YYEKEE (reference sequence). This CDR3 is built from 13 residues.

The chain combines TRBV5-5 with TRBJ2-5, with a possible D match to TRBD2 (6 bases). This CDR3 is 14 amino acids long. The germline CDR1 and CDR2 sequences are SGHKS and YYEKEE (reference sequence). Between the trimmed V and J ends, which lost 0 bases and 4 bases, there was a span of 10 bases. CDR3 bases: TGTGCCAGCAGCTTGGCGGCTAGCGCAGAGACCCAGTACTTC. Translation gives CASSLAASAETQYF. Supplemented by reference TRBV5-5 and TRBJ2-5, the full variable domain reads DAGVTQSPTHLIKTRGQQVTLRCSPISGHKSVSWYQQVLGQGPQFIFQYYEKEERGRGNFPDRFSARQFPNYSSELNVNALLLGDSALYLCASSLAASAETQYFGPGTRLLVL.

The J gene is TRBJ1-1, the V gene TRBV5-1, with D unresolved. The V and J ends lost 2 bases and 0 bases respectively, with 14 bases between them. The CDR3 has 16 residues. Germline CDR1 is SGHRS and CDR2 is YFSETQ. The CDR3 loop reads CASSFRLGGMNTEAFF. DNA of the CDR3: TGCGCCAGCAGCTTCCGGCTAGGAGGGATGAACACTGAAGCTTTCTTT.

J is TRBJ1-1 and V is TRBV27; a possible D gene is TRBD1 (6 bases). The CDR3 spans 14 residues. Germline assignment: CDR1 MNHEY and CDR2 SMNVEV (reference sequence). V shed 2 bases and J shed 3 bases, with 10 bases lying between them. DNA for the CDR3: TGTGCCAGCAGTTTAAGGGGGTTGGACACTGAAGCTTTCTTT. It encodes CASSLRGLDTEAFF.

The V call is TRBV11-2, the J call TRBJ2-1; 8 bases match TRBD2. Trimming took 0 bases from V and 2 from J; bases not matched to a gene: 3. This CDR3 comprises 16 residues. Germline CDR1 reads SGHAT; CDR2 reads FQNNGV. The CDR3 protein is CASSLDPGGPYNEQFF. CDR3 sequence (DNA): TGTGCCAGCAGCTTAGATCCGGGAGGGCCCTACAATGAGCAGTTCTTC.

This clone was seen only once. The chain employs TRBV5-4 and TRBJ2-5, with D unresolved. The CDR3 has 13 amino acids. Germline-derived CDR1 and CDR2 are SGHNT and YYREEE (reference sequence). V lost 1 base and J lost 2, with 6 bases in between. The CDR3 region has the DNA TGTGCCAGCAGCTTGTCGGGTCAAGAGACCCAGTACTTC. Translating gives CASSLSGQETQYF. The full variable domain, its missing parts supplied by reference TRBV5-4 and TRBJ2-5, is ETGVTQSPTHLIKTRGQQVTLRCSSQSGHNTVSWYQQALGQGPQFIFQYYREEENGRGNFPPRFSGLQFPNYSSELNVNALELDDSALYLCASSLSGQETQYFGPGTRLLVL.

This chain links TRBV2 with TRBJ1-3; TRBD1 aligns across 10 bases. The CDR3 sequence is 16 residues long. J was trimmed by 2 bases and V by 9 bases; bases with no gene match: 10. The germline gives CDR1 SNHLY, CDR2 FYNNEI. The CDR3 nucleotides are TGTGCCAGTGAACCGGGACAGGGGAGGACTGGAAACACCATATATTTT. It codes for CASEPGQGRTGNTIYF.

This clone was recorded at least ten times. V and J are TRBV7-3 and TRBJ2-3, with D perhaps TRBD1 (6 bases). Germline CDR1 reads SGHTA; CDR2 reads FQGTGA. The CDR3 is 14 amino acids. V was clipped by 7 bases and J by 1 base, with 12 bases between them. CDR3 in amino acids: CASTRGLGTDTQYF. The CDR3 DNA follows: TGTGCCAGCACCAGGGGTCTGGGCACAGATACGCAGTATTTT.

The chain joins TRBV5-8 to TRBJ1-1, with D unresolved. The CDR3 sequence is 16 residues long. V was trimmed by 1 base and J by 0 bases, leaving 13 bases between them. Germline assignment: CDR1 SGHTS and CDR2 YDEGEE. The CDR3 nucleotides are TGTGCCAGCAGCTTGATGACTTTCGCAGTGAACACTGAAGCTTTCTTT. It specifies CASSLMTFAVNTEAFF.

The chain links TRBV10-3 to TRBJ1-1, with D possibly matching TRBD1 (5 bases). Trimming removed 3 bases at V and 4 bases at J, with 12 bases between. CDR3 size: 14 residues. The germline gives CDR1 ENHRY, CDR2 SYGVKD. CDR3 bases: TGTGCCATCAGTGATAGGAAAGGGGTCACTGAAGCTTTCTTT. It encodes CAISDRKGVTEAFF.

The chain has TRBV24-1 and TRBJ2-1; the D gene is possibly TRBD2 (7 bases). The V gene lost 9 bases and the J gene lost 0 bases, with 17 bases spanning the gap. The CDR3 contains 16 residues. The germline CDR1 and CDR2 sequences are KGHDR and SFDVKD. The CDR3 sequence is CATPGGQASSYNEQFF. In DNA, the CDR3 is TGTGCCACCCCCGGGGGGCAGGCGAGCTCCTACAATGAGCAGTTCTTC.

The rearrangement links TRBV5-8 to TRBJ2-3; weak D call: TRBD2 (5 bases). Germline CDR1 is SGHTS and CDR2 is YDEGEE. The CDR3 consists of 15 residues. The V gene lost 4 bases and the J gene lost 1 base, with 13 bases spanning the gap. The CDR3 nucleotides are TGTGCCAGCAGCCCCGGGGTAGCCCGCACAGATACGCAGTATTTT. Translating it yields CASSPGVARTDTQYF. Supplemented by reference TRBV5-8 and TRBJ2-3, the full variable domain reads EAGVTQSPTHLIKTRGQQATLRCSPISGHTSVYWYQQALGLGLQFLLWYDEGEERNRGNFPPRFSGRQFPNYSSELNVNALELEDSALYLCASSPGVARTDTQYFGPGTRLTVL.

The chain is built from TRBV30 and TRBJ1-2; 7 bases align to TRBD1. Per the germline V gene, CDR1 is GTSNPN and CDR2 is SVGIG (reference sequence). V shed 2 bases and J 4 bases; nucleotides not matched to a gene: 7. This CDR3 comprises 14 residues. The CDR3 sequence is CAWSKRTGSYGYTF. CDR3 sequence (DNA): TGTGCCTGGAGTAAACGGACAGGCTCCTATGGCTACACCTTC.

The chain is built from TRBV2 and TRBJ1-5; no reliable D call. CDR1 SNHLY and CDR2 FYNNEI come from the germline V gene. V was trimmed by 6 bases and J by 7 bases, leaving 13 bases between them. The CDR3 sequence is 13 residues long. As DNA, the CDR3 is TGTGCCAGCAGCGGGAGCAGCGGACAGCCCCAGCATTTT. Encoded protein: CASSGSSGQPQHF.

Remarks on this clone: This specimen includes other DNA sequences encoding the same CDR3. This chain links TRBV6-1 with TRBJ1-5; 7 bases fit TRBD1. Looked up from germline, CDR1 is MNHNS and CDR2 is SASEGT. The CDR3 runs 15 residues. The V and J ends lost 3 bases and 0 bases, in that order; junction bases with no gene match: 2. This CDR3 reads CASSDTGASNQPQHF. CDR3 DNA sequence: TGTGCCAGCAGTGATACAGGGGCTAGCAATCAGCCCCAGCATTTT.

This clone has only a few counts. The J gene is TRBJ2-1, the V gene TRBV5-1, with 10 bases that match TRBD2. The CDR3 is made up of 15 amino acids. Losses at the gene ends were 4 bases for V and 3 bases for J; bases not matched to a gene: 4. Germline assignment: CDR1 SGHRS and CDR2 YFSETQ. CDR3 nucleotides: TGCGCCAGCAGCCTAACTAGCGGGGACTACAATGAGCAGTTCTTC. Protein: CASSLTSGDYNEQFF.